This passage covers 31 T cell receptor beta chains from one sample sequenced in a study of control samples from healthy donors and cancer patients (dated by TCRdb to between 2020 and 2021). Library generation was performed with the immunoSEQ multiplex PCR assay. TCRdb re-hosts the immuneACCESS table, in-frame sequences only. Its copies lack some clones; in the studies checked, an unresolved V gene accounts for under half of them, and the cause for the rest is not known. Across this sample there are about 120,000 clones, with 93% seen only once. Roughly 2.6% of the sample is taken by the ten largest. The sequencing sample was made of blood. Every receptor here comes from a man aged 25 to 45 in good health.

This clone was observed once. The CDR3 here is CASKVVPNTGELFF. CDR3 nucleotides: TGTGCCAGCAAGGTTGTGCCGAACACCGGGGAGCTGTTTTTT. This chain joins TRBV6-5 and TRBJ2-2, with D unclear. V gave up 7 bases and J gave up 0 bases, with 9 bases separating them. Germline-derived CDR1 and CDR2 are MNHEY and SVGAGI. The CDR3 sequence is 14 residues long.

The CDR3 DNA sequence: TGTGCCAGCTCGCGCGACTATGGCTACACCTTC. This translates into CASSRDYGYTF. The V call is TRBV6-5, the J call TRBJ1-2, with no clear D. This CDR3 has 11 residues. CDR1 is MNHEY and CDR2 is SVGAGI in the germline V gene. The V end lost 8 bases, the J end lost 3 bases, and 7 bases lay between the germline ends.

This chain links TRBV9 with TRBJ1-2, with TRBD1 matching 11 bases. The CDR3 is made up of 18 amino acids. V lost 0 bases to trimming and J lost 2 bases; unmatched junction nucleotides: 9. CDR1 is SGDLS, CDR2 YYNGEE, per germline. The CDR3 loop is CASSVGLPGTGGNYGYTF. DNA of the CDR3: TGTGCCAGCAGCGTAGGGCTACCCGGGACAGGGGGGAACTATGGCTACACCTTC.

The chain employs TRBV5-1 and TRBJ1-1; 8 bases map to TRBD1. The CDR3 extends over 15 amino acids. Germline V gives CDR1 SGHRS, CDR2 YFSETQ. V shed 4 bases, J shed 6 bases, and the junction held 11 bases outside the gene matches. The CDR3 coding sequence is TGCGCCAGCAGCGGACCGACAGGGGTGAGGTCTGAAGCTTTCTTT. It yields the protein CASSGPTGVRSEAFF.

The chain recombines TRBV19 with TRBJ2-7; TRBD1 matches 10 bases. V shed 6 bases, J shed 0 bases, and the junction held 5 bases outside the gene matches. The germline CDR1 and CDR2 sequences are LNHDA and SQIVND (reference sequence). The CDR3 spans 15 residues. Here the CDR3 DNA reads TGTGCCAGTAGCCGGAGACAGGGGGCCTCCTACGAGCAGTACTTC. It codes for CASSRRQGASYEQYF.

The chain links TRBV6-5 to TRBJ1-1; TRBD1 is a possible D gene (5 bases). The CDR3 has 15 amino acids. CDR1 and CDR2 from the germline V gene are MNHEY and SVGAGI. Trimming shortened V by 6 bases and J by 4 bases, and 18 bases separated the two germline ends. The CDR3 region has the DNA TGTGCCAGCAGCCTTGCTCAGGGTTTCGGCACTGAAGCTTTCTTT. It yields the protein CASSLAQGFGTEAFF.

The gene calls are TRBV9 and TRBJ1-3; 7 bases line up with TRBD1. Germline lookup yields CDR1 SGDLS and CDR2 YYNGEE. The CDR3 consists of 17 residues. Trimming took 3 bases from V and 0 from J; bases not matched to a gene: 9. The CDR3 reads CASSGTGTVYSGNTIYF. CDR3 nucleotide sequence: TGTGCCAGCAGCGGGACCGGGACAGTCTACTCTGGAAACACCATATATTTT.

The chain recombines TRBV7-9 with TRBJ1-5; D possibly corresponds to TRBD1 (5 bases). CDR3 length: 13 amino acids. V dropped 5 bases and J dropped 3 bases, with 8 bases sitting between them. Germline V gene lookup returns CDR1 SEHNR and CDR2 FQNEAQ (reference sequence). This chain's CDR3 is CASSMTDNQPQHF. Here the CDR3 DNA reads TGTGCCAGCAGCATGACAGACAATCAGCCCCAGCATTTT.

The chain joins TRBV9 to TRBJ2-2; 10 bases map to TRBD1. Germline V CDR1 and CDR2: SGDLS, YYNGEE. This CDR3 region has 15 residues. Trimming at V came to 4 bases and at J to 6 bases, leaving 6 bases not matched to a gene. The CDR3: CASSYRQGASGELFF. CDR3 nucleotide sequence: TGTGCCAGCAGCTACCGACAGGGGGCTTCCGGGGAGCTGTTTTTT.

The chain combines TRBV24-1 with TRBJ2-5, with a possible D match to TRBD1 (6 bases). V dropped 4 bases and J dropped 3 bases, with 14 bases sitting between them. The CDR3 is 15 amino acids. Germline V lookup: CDR1 KGHDR, CDR2 SFDVKD. The CDR3 DNA is TGTGCCACCAGTGACCCATGGGACATTAAAGAGACCCAGTACTTC. This translates into CATSDPWDIKETQYF.

The CDR3 DNA is TGTGCCAGTAGTGTAGGGACAGGGTTGTTCGAGACCCAGTACTTC. This codes for CASSVGTGLFETQYF. The chain recombines TRBV19 with TRBJ2-5; 9 bases align to TRBD1. The CDR3 is 15 amino acids. V dropped 5 bases and J dropped 5; count of bases not matched to a gene: 9. CDR1 LNHDA and CDR2 SQIVND come from the germline V gene (reference sequence). Full variable domain (rest looked up from reference TRBV19 and TRBJ2-5): DGGITQSPKYLFRKEGQNVTLSCEQNLNHDAMYWYRQDPGQGLRLIYYSQIVNDFQKGDIAEGYSVSREKKESFPLTVTSAQKNPTAFYLCASSVGTGLFETQYFGPGTRLLVL.

The CDR3 nucleotides read TGTGCCAGTAGTAGTTCGGGGTCAGGGCACACTGAAGCTTTCTTT. It is translated as CASSSSGSGHTEAFF. The rearrangement links TRBV19 to TRBJ1-1, with a weak D call TRBD1 (5 bases). The CDR3 is 15 amino acids. Trimming took 4 bases from V and 3 from J, leaving 15 bases between them. Germline V gene lookup returns CDR1 LNHDA and CDR2 SQIVND (reference sequence).

The V gene is TRBV5-1, the J gene TRBJ1-6; D gene uncertain. Trimming cost V 0 bases and J 9 bases, with 13 bases left between them. Germline CDR1 reads SGHRS; CDR2 reads YFSETQ. The CDR3 sequence is 15 residues long. The CDR3 region has the DNA TGCGCCAGCAGCTTGGCTACCGGGTCAGGTTCACCCCTCCACTTT. Protein: CASSLATGSGSPLHF.

The chain recombines TRBV2 with TRBJ2-7; no definite D call. V was pared by 11 bases and J by 2 bases, with 16 bases between. CDR3 size: 13 residues. CDR1 and CDR2 from the germline V gene are SNHLY and FYNNEI. CDR3 bases: TGTGCCCCTAATCCCGCAGGAACCTACGAGCAGTACTTC. It is translated as CAPNPAGTYEQYF. Drawing the rest from reference TRBV2 and TRBJ2-7, the complete variable domain is EPEVTQTPSHQVTQMGQEVILRCVPISNHLYFYWYRQILGQKVEFLVSFYNNEISEKSEIFDDQFSVERPDGSNFTLKIRSTKLEDSAMYFCAPNPAGTYEQYFGPGTRLTVT.

This clone was seen only once. J is TRBJ1-2 and V is TRBV4-1; D perhaps matches TRBD1 (6 bases). The CDR3 has 13 amino acids. V was cut by 4 bases and J by 8 bases, with 14 bases left in between. Germline-derived CDR1 and CDR2 are MGHRA and YSYEKL. This chain's CDR3 is CASSRRSGEGYTF. For the CDR3, the DNA is TGCGCCAGCAGCCGGCGGTCAGGGGAAGGCTACACCTTC.

This sequence joins TRBV30 and TRBJ1-5, with TRBD1 matching 8 bases. This CDR3 region has 14 residues. In germline, CDR1 is GTSNPN, CDR2 SVGIG (reference sequence). V dropped 0 bases and J dropped 2; count of bases not matched to a gene: 0. CDR3 DNA sequence: TGTGCCTGGAGTGTACAGGGGGGCAATCAGCCCCAGCATTTT. Translated: CAWSVQGGNQPQHF.

The chain couples TRBV19 to TRBJ1-2; possibly TRBD1 for D (5 bases). Trimming removed 7 bases from V and 8 bases from J, with 20 bases in between. In germline, CDR1 is LNHDA, CDR2 SQIVND (reference sequence). The CDR3 length is 14 residues. CDR3 protein: CASTPAGLRGGYTF. In DNA, the CDR3 is TGTGCCAGTACCCCCGCAGGGTTGCGGGGAGGCTACACCTTC.

The gene calls are TRBV6-6 and TRBJ1-2, with D unclear. The CDR3 extends over 11 amino acids. Germline V CDR1 and CDR2: MNHNY, SVGAGI (reference sequence). V was trimmed by 2 bases and J by 8 bases, leaving 6 bases between them. This CDR3 is CASSYGRGYTF. The CDR3 nucleotides are TGTGCCAGCAGTTACGGGCGGGGCTACACCTTC.

V is TRBV2 and J is TRBJ2-7, with 9 bases identical to TRBD1. Germline assignment: CDR1 SNHLY and CDR2 FYNNEI. Germline trimming cut 6 bases from V and 3 bases from J; bases unmatched to any gene: 3. This CDR3 is 13 amino acids long. The CDR3 DNA sequence: TGTGCCAGCAGCGCGGACAGGGGCTACGAGCAGTACTTC. Protein product: CASSADRGYEQYF. The whole variable domain, filled in from reference TRBV2 and TRBJ2-7, reads EPEVTQTPSHQVTQMGQEVILRCVPISNHLYFYWYRQILGQKVEFLVSFYNNEISEKSEIFDDQFSVERPDGSNFTLKIRSTKLEDSAMYFCASSADRGYEQYFGPGTRLTVT.

This clone was counted a single time. The chain couples TRBV5-1 to TRBJ2-7; 7 positions match TRBD2. The CDR3 covers 14 residues. CDR1 and CDR2 (germline): SGHRS, YFSETQ. V was pared by 3 bases and J by 5 bases, with 8 bases of the junction left unmatched. The CDR3 DNA follows: TGCGCCAGCAGCTCCACTCTACTAGCGAACGAGCAGTACTTC. Protein sequence: CASSSTLLANEQYF.

The V gene is TRBV19, the J gene TRBJ1-4; 12 positions agree with TRBD1. This CDR3 region has 16 residues. With V trimmed by 5 bases and J by 5 bases, 6 bases remained unmatched. The germline V gene has CDR1 LNHDA and CDR2 SQIVND (reference sequence). CDR3 in amino acids: CASSSGTGGLNEKLFF. For the CDR3, the DNA is TGTGCCAGTAGTTCCGGGACAGGGGGCCTCAATGAAAAACTGTTTTTT.

The chain uses TRBV27 and TRBJ2-7; tentative D call: TRBD2 (6 bases). Germline loops: CDR1 MNHEY, CDR2 SMNVEV (reference sequence). V lost 2 bases to trimming and J lost 3 bases, with 8 bases between them. The CDR3 is made up of 13 amino acids. The CDR3 bases are TGTGCCAGCAGTTTAAGGGAGGACTACGAGCAGTACGTC. Translated: CASSLREDYEQYV.

Turning to this clone: At one of its ends the junction is not consistent with the germline gene, which may arise from a read error. The chain carries TRBV5-3 and TRBJ1-2; D gene ambiguous. TRBV5-3 has ORF status, its function being uncertain. This CDR3 has 15 residues. CDR3 DNA sequence: TGTGTCAGAAGCTTGGCACCCCTAGCTAACTATGGCTACACCTTC. This gives the protein CVRSLAPLANYGYTF.

The chain has TRBV5-1 and TRBJ1-4, with D unresolved. Germline assignment: CDR1 SGHRS and CDR2 YFSETQ. Between the trimmed V and J ends, which lost 3 bases and 3 bases, there was a span of 15 bases. This CDR3 has 16 amino acids. DNA for the CDR3: TGCGCCAGCAGCTCGGCCTGGGTCGACGCTAATGAAAAACTGTTTTTT. Translating gives CASSSAWVDANEKLFF.

The chain has TRBV24-1 and TRBJ2-7; 8 positions match TRBD1. The CDR3 sequence is 14 residues long. Losses at the gene ends were 3 bases for V and 4 bases for J; bases not matched to a gene: 4. Germline CDR1 reads KGHDR; CDR2 reads SFDVKD. CDR3 sequence: CATSDPDRGYEQYF. CDR3 nucleotide sequence: TGTGCCACCAGTGATCCTGACAGGGGTTACGAGCAGTACTTC.

This clone was counted a single time. V usage is TRBV13 and J usage is TRBJ2-7; 14 bases are a match to TRBD2. Germline V CDR1 and CDR2: PRHDT, FYEKMQ (reference sequence). The V and J ends lost 6 bases and 3 bases, in that order; junction bases with no gene match: 10. The CDR3 is 17 amino acids. CDR3 sequence: CASSPGLAGAEGYEQYF. The DNA for the CDR3 is TGTGCCAGCAGTCCGGGACTAGCGGGGGCTGAGGGCTACGAGCAGTACTTC.

The chain joins TRBV5-1 to TRBJ1-1; D is perhaps TRBD1 (5 bases). V lost 1 base and J lost 3, with 13 bases in between. The CDR3 runs 15 residues. Germline V gene lookup returns CDR1 SGHRS and CDR2 YFSETQ. The CDR3 DNA reads TGCGCCAGCAGCTTGACGACGAGAGGGGACACTGAAGCTTTCTTT. Its translation: CASSLTTRGDTEAFF.

The chain carries TRBV13 and TRBJ1-2, with D perhaps TRBD1 (5 bases). The CDR3 extends over 14 amino acids. Germline values: CDR1 PRHDT, CDR2 FYEKMQ (reference sequence). Trimming took 5 bases from V and 6 from J, leaving 16 bases between them. The CDR3 nucleotides are TGTGCCAGCAGCCTTAGGGGACCTAAGCATGGCTACACCTTC. Its protein is CASSLRGPKHGYTF.

The V call is TRBV6-6, the J call TRBJ1-3, with D hard to call. The CDR3 contains 13 residues. The ends were cut back, 2 bases at V and 4 bases at J, with 6 bases in the middle. Germline CDR1 is MNHNY and CDR2 is SVGAGI (reference sequence). The CDR3 bases are TGTGCCAGCAGTTACGGGTTAGGAAACACCATATATTTT. This encodes CASSYGLGNTIYF.

This sequence joins TRBV6-5 and TRBJ2-2; D is undetermined. With 8 bases removed from V and 3 bases from J, the gap between germline ends came to 10 bases. The CDR3 extends over 13 amino acids. Germline V CDR1 and CDR2: MNHEY, SVGAGI. The CDR3 nucleotides read TGTGCCAGCGGGGTGGATTACACCGGGGAGCTGTTTTTT. Protein product: CASGVDYTGELFF.

The chain joins TRBV6-4 to TRBJ2-3; TRBD2 agrees at 8 bases. The germline CDR1 and CDR2 sequences are MRHNA and SNTAGT. The CDR3 sequence is 15 residues long. The J segment lost 6 bases and the V segment lost 5 bases, leaving 10 bases of the junction unmatched. Here the CDR3 reads CASSLSGAAGDTQYF. The DNA of the CDR3 is TGTGCCAGCAGTCTTAGCGGGGCCGCGGGCGATACGCAGTATTTT.